This T cell receptor beta chain is from a study of T cell clonality in common variable immunodeficiency. Study results and caveats: The cause of increased CVID clonality remains unclear without subpopulation sequencing. In common variable immunodeficiency, TCR beta chains reportedly carried fewer deletions and N-nucleotide insertions.

TCRdb's copy holds only in-frame clones and misses some; the assay was immunoSEQ multiplex PCR. The sample has tens of thousands of clones, none seen only once. There are 12 residues in the CDR3. The V gene lost 3 bases and the J gene lost 4 bases, with 5 bases spanning the gap. Germline V gives CDR1 KGHSH, CDR2 LQKENI. This clone came up many times. The antigen remains unidentified. The read halts 3 residues ahead of the CDR3 end, with the missing end drawn from the germline J gene. The receptor was isolated from a human donor with common variable immunodeficiency. The source material was peripheral blood mononuclear cells. The rearrangement links TRBV18 to TRBJ2-3; D is unclear. The CDR3 DNA, read in part, is TGTGCCAGCTCACCGGCCTCAGATACG. Its translation is CASSPASDT. The full CDR3 is CASSPASDTQYF.